Given below is one T cell receptor beta chain in context. This entry comes from a study of T cell changes during pregnancy in multiple sclerosis. The CDR3 sequence is 15 residues long. The germline V gene has CDR1 MNHEY and CDR2 SMNVEV (reference sequence). Between the trimmed V and J ends, which lost 4 bases and 0 bases, there was a span of 10 bases. Generated by immunoSEQ multiplex PCR, the TCRdb table keeps only in-frame clones and is missing some. Among 64,000 or so clones, approximately 90% were seen once, and the ten largest hold about 2.3%. The sequence derives from a female donor with multiple sclerosis, enrolled in a pregnancy study. The chain links TRBV27 to TRBJ1-5, with no clear D. The sample consisted of peripheral blood, taken in the first trimester of pregnancy. This CDR3 reads CASSSKPYSNQPQHF. CDR3 bases: TGTGCCAGCAGTTCAAAGCCTTATAGCAATCAGCCCCAGCATTTT.